This T cell receptor beta chain was found in a study of cytomegalovirus exposure and HLA in healthy donors (TCRdb year 2017). Notes on the research overall: An earlier analysis of fewer than 750 of the donors reported approximately 300 Gb of sequence data and roughly 120 million unique TCR beta sequences obtained from around 170 million T cells. An early release covering 500 to 750 HLA-typed donors comprised about 320 gigabases of sequencing data and 65 million to 100 million unique TCR sequences. Of the roughly 420 genotyped donors, approximately 80% were placed in the genetic ancestry cluster associated with self-reported Caucasian donors. The aim of the study was to test whether cataloging public T cell receptors could identify signatures of past pathogen exposure. The study profiled the T cell repertoires of hundreds of subjects by immunosequencing and related them to cytomegalovirus serostatus. A separate validation cohort of 100 to 150 different subjects was used in addition to the approximately 610-subject first cohort. The study combined high-throughput TCR immunosequencing, statistical association of individual TCRs with disease status, and machine learning to predict cytomegalovirus infection status. To study patterns of TCR occurrence, a later analysis re-analyzed previously published TCR beta repertoires from around 700 donors and added high-resolution HLA genotyping. The later analysis used no new phenotypic data to find candidate immune exposures, relying instead on TCR beta sequences and their occurrence across donors. In an earlier analysis of roughly 580 of the donors, high-throughput TCR beta sequencing was used to judge whether each TCR beta V gene segment behaved as functional or pseudogenic. Donor age, sex, ethnicity and CMV serostatus were collected together with the repertoire data. A later genetic analysis took genome-wide SNP genotypes for about three fifths of the 666 donors and used that subset as a discovery cohort. All discovery cohort repertoires had been generated using a single sequencing platform. HLA typing covered class I and class II loci at four-digit resolution. The number of donors typed differed by locus, with about 629-630 for A, B, C, DRB1 and DQB1, roughly 520 for DQA1, approximately 570 for DPA1, and approximately 470 for DPB1. A few DR-DQ haplotypes were treated as single units for association and clustering because of strong linkage in the cohort. Across 300 to 400 genotyped donors of the cohort, an average of roughly 250,000 unique TCR beta nucleotide sequences per donor were sequenced, and roughly 20% of those sequences were non-productive.

V is pared back by 4 bases and J by 1 base, with 10 bases lying between the germline termini. Including cysteine and phenylalanine, the CDR3 has 13 amino acids. The entry retains the CDR3 DNA only, 39 bases that are in frame from base 1. The germline V gene yields SQVTM for CDR1 and ANQGSEA for CDR2. Results and caveats for the whole study, not just this receptor: The classifier was reported to diagnose cytomegalovirus status with high specificity and sensitivity in both the original and validation cohorts. A later genetic analysis reported fewer N-insertions in productive TCRs among donors in an Asian-associated ancestry cluster than the approximately 700-donor mean. A later analysis reported that several top co-occurrence clusters appeared linked to parvovirus B19, influenza, CMV and Epstein-Barr virus. Because HLA typing was unavailable for some donors at each locus, only the typed subset was used in association tests. The earlier analysis of 450 to 700 of the donors excluded 15 to 20 rarely observed V segments, including chromosome 9 orphons, because counts were too low. A later analysis found that TCR association rates varied across HLA loci, with DRB1 alleles showing the most associated TCRs and HLA-C alleles the fewest. In this cohort, only TCR beta chains were sequenced, and detectable features were limited by the absence of alpha or paired-chain data. When HLA alleles, especially DR and DQ, strongly co-occurred, TCR associations were difficult to assign to individual alleles. A cluster of highly shared sequence variants was judged likely to be a technical artifact of the sequencing pipeline. The only immune exposure information available for the cohort was CMV serostatus. A further reported finding was that TCR beta sequences accurately predicted the HLA-A and HLA-B alleles for most subjects in the first cohort. A few of the identified cytomegalovirus-associated TCR beta chains were confirmed in vitro to be specific for cytomegalovirus antigens. Presence/absence analyses assumed roughly uniform sequencing depth across donors, an assumption that may not hold. In a later analysis, HLA-associated TCR beta chains showed more clonal expansion and lower generation probabilities than non-associated chains that were equally common. A later genetic analysis associated a missense DCLRE1C variant with V-gene and J-gene trimming of TCR beta chains, and an independent cohort replicated the association. An earlier analysis of approximately 570 of the donors showed that most TCR beta V segments appeared in productive rearrangements either about 87% or about 30% of the time, which broadly matched IMGT annotations. Some IMGT-functional V segments, including TRBV6-2 and TRBV6-3, could not be distinguished by the 87-base-pair reads and were therefore excluded. The study gave a list of under 200 TCR beta chains associated with cytomegalovirus. Most TCR sequences were observed very rarely across donors, whereas some public TCRs were present in many individuals. The authors suggested that the approach could potentially be extended to other disease states and immunological phenotypes. A later analysis associated 16,951 TCR beta sequences with specific HLA alleles at a false discovery rate of 0.05. Correlated functional status among segregating V segments might be attributable to linkage disequilibrium, but an unknown experimental factor could not be ruled out. According to a later analysis, most CMV-associated TCR beta chains appeared to be HLA-restricted, and the HLA associations seemed to be driven largely by CMV exposure.

Worth noting for this clone: Its antigen specificity is not known. Base qualities were left out, and no much larger clone turns up one base away.

The cohort was made up of 650 to 700 healthy bone marrow donors. Cohort members were all nominally healthy when sampled, although unrecorded immune exposures were likely present. The donor tested CMV seropositive and was one of the 289 seropositive cohort members. Every donor gave a peripheral blood sample, and the peripheral blood mononuclear cells from that sample were used for TCR beta sequencing. The Qiagen DNeasy Blood Extraction Kit was used to extract genomic DNA from the blood cell samples. Library creation used the immunoSEQ multiplex PCR assay. The multiplex PCR relied on a mix of 60 forward primers for TCR Vbeta segments and 13 reverse primers for TCR Jbeta segments. The CDR3 region of rearranged TCR beta genes was amplified from genomic DNA by a multiplex PCR assay. On the Illumina HiSeq System, the amplified TCR beta libraries were sequenced as 87-base-pair reads. On the study's bioinformatics: A later analysis tallied roughly 80 million unique TCR beta chains across the 666 repertoires, and approximately 11 million of those chains were shared by two or more donors. A nearest-neighbor algorithm error-corrected the raw reads and collapsed the reads into unique sequences, merging closely related sequences to remove PCR and sequencing errors. CDR3 sequences were aligned to IMGT reference sequences to assign V, D and J gene segments. Each retained sequence needed at least a six-nucleotide match to both a V gene segment and a J gene segment. Rearrangements were called productive when the CDR3 lacked stop codons and stayed in frame with V and J; all others were non-productive. CDR3 was defined according to IMGT convention as the region running from the second conserved V-encoded cysteine to the conserved J-encoded phenylalanine. In an earlier analysis of roughly 610 of the donors, sequences lacking an unambiguous match to a single V gene segment were excluded. In an earlier analysis of about 590 of the donors, a V segment was called functional when productive rearrangements were above 56.7%, and segregating when the standard deviation between donors exceeded 5%. To diagnose cytomegalovirus status from the catalog of TCR beta chain sequences, a statistical classification framework was built. A later analysis assigned V and J genes by comparing TCR nucleotide sequences with IMGT/GENE-DB human TR gene sequences. In a later analysis, CDR3 sequences and most-parsimonious VDJ recombination scenarios were assigned using the TCRdist pipeline. In a later analysis, each TCR beta chain was defined by its CDR3 amino acid sequence together with its V-gene family, and reads without a unique V-gene family were excluded. To address suspected cross-contamination and a sequencing artifact, a later analysis removed 592 highly shared, low-generation-probability nucleotide sequences. In a later analysis, a clonal expansion index for each public chain was calculated from normalized within-repertoire ranks of inferred template counts. In a later analysis, generation probabilities were computed with a VDJ recombination model fitted to out-of-frame rearrangements, and the resulting probabilities were checked against IGoR. Hypergeometric tests were used in a later analysis to score TCR-TCR, TCR-HLA and TCR-CMV co-occurrence, with a repertoire-size bias correction applied to the TCR pairs. In a later analysis, false discovery rates were estimated by permuting HLA or CMV assignments 20 times. In a later analysis, co-occurring TCRs were grouped using DBSCAN, and TCRdist sequence similarity was added for clustering within HLA-allele-positive subsets. Co-occurrence clustering excluded repertoires with fewer than 30,000 or more than 120,000 public chains, plus five with anomalous nucleotide sharing. The immuneACCESS repertoire file appears here via TCRdb, limited to in-frame rearrangements. These files lack a portion of the clones; in checked studies, under half of the deficit traces to unresolved V genes, and the cause of the others is not known. V, J and clone size were drawn from that table, and D and trimming were deduced from the DNA. The sample includes some 150,000 clones, with under 70% observed a single time. The leading ten clones occupy 3% of the sample.

This TCR came from a woman younger than 45 in good health and CMV-seropositive. Sample: PBMCs. The V gene is TRBV29-1 and the J gene is TRBJ1-1; the D gene identity is not certain. The CDR3 region: CSVVAAGNTEAFF. The sequenced DNA: TGCAGCGTTGTAGCCGCGGGGAACACTGAAGCTTTCTTT.